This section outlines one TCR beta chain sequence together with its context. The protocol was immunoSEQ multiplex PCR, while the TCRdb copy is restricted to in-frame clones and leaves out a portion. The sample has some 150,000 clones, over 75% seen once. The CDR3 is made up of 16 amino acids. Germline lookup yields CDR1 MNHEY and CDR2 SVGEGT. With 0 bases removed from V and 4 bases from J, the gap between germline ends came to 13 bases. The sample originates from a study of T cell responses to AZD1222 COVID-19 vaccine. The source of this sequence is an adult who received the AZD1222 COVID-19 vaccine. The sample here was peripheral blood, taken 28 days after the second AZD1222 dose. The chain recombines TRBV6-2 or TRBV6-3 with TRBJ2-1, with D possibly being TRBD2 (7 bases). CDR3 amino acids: CASSYSPGGVYNEQFF. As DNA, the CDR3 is TGTGCCAGCAGTTACTCCCCGGGGGGCGTTTACAATGAGCAGTTCTTC.